The 14 T cell receptor beta chains in this list originate from one sample, sequenced in a study of beta chain features in type 1 diabetes. Overall study results and limits: Moderately but significantly shorter TCRB CDR3s were found in Type 1 diabetes patients in all four CD4+ subsets.

Expressed TCRB transcripts were sequenced after all isolated RNA was converted to cDNA. The method was immunoSEQ multiplex PCR; TCRdb's version includes in-frame clones alone and lacks a portion of them. The repertoire includes around 140,000 clones, about an eighth of them detected once, and under 1.5% sits in the top ten. The antigens for these receptors are not known. Specimen: central memory CD4+ T cells from blood. The receptors originated from a man younger than 35 with type 1 diabetes.

The chain employs TRBV4-1 and TRBJ1-2; unclear D gene. The germline V gene has CDR1 MGHRA and CDR2 YSYEKL. V was cut by 0 bases and J by 4 bases, with 3 bases left in between. This CDR3 has 12 amino acids. The CDR3 DNA follows: TGCGCCAGCAGCCAAGAAAGCTATGGCTACACCTTC. Translation gives CASSQESYGYTF.

The chain recombines TRBV21-1 with TRBJ1-1; the tabulated D call, TRBD1, remains unverified against the DNA. TRBV21-1 corresponds to a pseudogene. The CDR3 loop spans 16 amino acids. The CDR3 spells CASPQRDRALNTEAFF. Written as DNA, the CDR3 is TGTGCCAGCCCCCAGAGGGACAGAGCCCTGAACACTGAAGCTTTCTTT.

This clone showed up just a few times. CDR3 sequence: CASSLPGSYEQYF. CDR3 nucleotides: TGTGCCAGCTCACTTCCTGGGAGCTACGAGCAGTACTTC. The V gene is TRBV18, the J gene TRBJ2-7; TRBD2 is a possible D gene (5 bases). Between the trimmed V and J ends, which lost 4 bases and 3 bases, there was a span of 10 bases. This CDR3 has 13 amino acids. The V gene's germline CDR1 is KGHSH and CDR2 LQKENI.

There are a few counts of this clone. The J gene is TRBJ1-2, the V gene TRBV19, with 9 bases aligning to TRBD1. This CDR3 comprises 16 residues. Germline V gene data show CDR1 as LNHDA and CDR2 as SQIVND (reference sequence). V gave up 7 bases and J gave up 3 bases; unmatched junction bases: 12. CDR3 loop: CASTFPAGTGHYGYTF. In nucleotides, the CDR3 is TGTGCCAGTACCTTTCCGGCGGGGACAGGGCACTATGGCTACACCTTC.

This clone came up a few times. This sequence joins TRBV11-2 and TRBJ1-1, with D perhaps matching TRBD1 (5 bases). V was cut by 0 bases and J by 1 base, with 9 bases left in between. In germline, CDR1 is SGHAT, CDR2 FQNNGV. The length of the CDR3 is 15 residues. CDR3 residues: CASSLDRAGNTEAFF. As DNA, the CDR3 is TGTGCCAGCAGCTTAGACAGGGCAGGGAACACTGAAGCTTTCTTT.

This clone has just a few counts. The rearrangement uses TRBV28 and TRBJ2-5, with D possibly TRBD2 on 6 matching bases. This CDR3 is 14 amino acids long. The V end was cut by 6 bases, the J end by 1 base, with 12 bases between. Germline values: CDR1 MDHEN, CDR2 SYDVKM. For the CDR3, the DNA is TGTGCCAGCAGCCGACGGGACTTCCAAGAGACCCAGTACTTC. It specifies CASSRRDFQETQYF. Together with reference TRBV28 and TRBJ2-5, the CDR3 gives the full variable domain: DVKVTQSSRYLVKRTGEKVFLECVQDMDHENMFWYRQDPGLGLRLIYFSYDVKMKEKGDIPEGYSVSREKKERFSLILESASTNQTSMYLCASSRRDFQETQYFGPGTRLLVL.

The genes are TRBV29-1 and TRBJ1-1; 7 nucleotides match TRBD1. J was trimmed by 0 bases and V by 7 bases; bases with no gene match: 5. Germline-derived CDR1 and CDR2 are SQVTM and ANQGSEA. CDR3 length equals 13 residues. Here the CDR3 reads CSGQGLMNTEAFF. DNA for the CDR3: TGCAGCGGACAGGGCCTTATGAACACTGAAGCTTTCTTT.

This chain links TRBV29-1 with TRBJ1-4; 9 nucleotides agree with TRBD1. V trimming: 7 bases; J trimming: 3 bases; junction bases outside the gene matches: 6. CDR1 is SQVTM and CDR2 is ANQGSEA in the germline V gene. CDR3 length: 14 amino acids. CDR3 coding DNA: TGCAGCGCCGAGGGACAGGGAGCTAATGAAAAACTGTTTTTT. This codes for CSAEGQGANEKLFF.

This clone was found many times. The chain carries TRBV7-2 and TRBJ2-3; TRBD1 is a possible D gene (6 bases). Germline assignment: CDR1 SGHTA and CDR2 FQGNSA. V was pared by 4 bases and J by 6 bases, with 17 bases between. The CDR3 spans 15 residues. The CDR3 loop is CASSSQRTGLDTQYF. The CDR3 nucleotides are TGTGCCAGCAGCTCACAACGAACAGGGTTGGATACGCAGTATTTT.

The rearrangement joins TRBV9 to TRBJ1-2; possibly TRBD1 for D (6 bases). CDR1 is SGDLS and CDR2 is YYNGEE in the germline V gene. The CDR3 length is 17 residues. V gave up 6 bases and J gave up 5 bases, with 26 bases separating them. CDR3 in amino acids: CASIALYTGTFLYGYTF. The CDR3 nucleotides read TGTGCCAGCATCGCCCTCTACACAGGGACCTTCCTATATGGCTACACCTTC.

This clone has just a few counts. V is TRBV5-1 and J is TRBJ2-1; possible D gene TRBD2, 6 bases. The CDR3 is 17 residues long. Deletions cut 0 bases from V and 0 bases from J, with 13 bases between. Germline CDR1 reads SGHRS; CDR2 reads YFSETQ. The CDR3 protein is CASSLGRGPSSYNEQFF. CDR3 DNA: TGCGCCAGCAGCTTGGGGCGGGGCCCTAGCTCCTACAATGAGCAGTTCTTC. Looking up the rest from reference TRBV5-1 and TRBJ2-1 gives the full variable domain: KAGVTQTPRYLIKTRGQQVTLSCSPISGHRSVSWYQQTPGQGLQFLFEYFSETQRNKGNFPGRFSGRQFSNSRSEMNVSTLELGDSALYLCASSLGRGPSSYNEQFFGPGTRLTVL.

This clone was counted between two and nine times. The chain employs TRBV5-6 and TRBJ2-3, with TRBD2 as a possible D gene (6 bases). Germline V gives CDR1 SGHDT, CDR2 YYEEEE. V was clipped by 4 bases and J by 5 bases, with 17 bases between them. The CDR3 runs 15 residues. This chain's CDR3 is CASSLGLFVQDTQYF. The DNA for the CDR3 is TGTGCCAGCAGCCTGGGACTCTTTGTACAAGATACGCAGTATTTT.

This clone showed up just a few times. The V and J genes are TRBV7-2 and TRBJ1-6, with D possibly being TRBD1 (5 bases). V was trimmed by 0 bases and J by 10 bases, leaving 13 bases between them. The CDR3 runs 15 residues. Germline V lookup: CDR1 SGHTA, CDR2 FQGNSA. Written as DNA, the CDR3 is TGTGCCAGCAGCTTAGCGTCAGGGTCCGAATCACCCCTCCACTTT. Translation gives CASSLASGSESPLHF.

This clone was counted a few times. This sequence joins TRBV7-9 and TRBJ1-1, with no clear D. CDR1 is SEHNR and CDR2 is FQNEAQ in the germline V gene (reference sequence). V was clipped by 1 base and J by 7 bases, with 13 bases between them. The CDR3 is made up of 14 amino acids. The CDR3 reads CASSLDAADVEAFF. The CDR3 region has the DNA TGTGCCAGCAGCTTAGATGCGGCGGACGTTGAAGCTTTCTTT. The full variable domain, its missing parts supplied by reference TRBV7-9 and TRBJ1-1, is DTGVSQNPRHKITKRGQNVTFRCDPISEHNRLYWYRQTLGQGPEFLTYFQNEAQLEKSRLLSDRFSAERPKGSFSTLEIQRTEQGDSAMYLCASSLDAADVEAFFGQGTRLTVV.